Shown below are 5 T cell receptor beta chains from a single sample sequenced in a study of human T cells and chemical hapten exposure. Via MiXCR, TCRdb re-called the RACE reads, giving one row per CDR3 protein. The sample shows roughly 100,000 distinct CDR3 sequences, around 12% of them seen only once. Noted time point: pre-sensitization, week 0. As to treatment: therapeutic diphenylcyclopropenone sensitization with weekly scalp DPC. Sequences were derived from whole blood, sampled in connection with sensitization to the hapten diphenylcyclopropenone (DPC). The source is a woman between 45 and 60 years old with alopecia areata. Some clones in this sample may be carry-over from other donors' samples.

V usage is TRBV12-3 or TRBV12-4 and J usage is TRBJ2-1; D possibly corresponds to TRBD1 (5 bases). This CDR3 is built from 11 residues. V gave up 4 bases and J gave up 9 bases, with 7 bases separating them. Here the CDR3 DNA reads TGTGCCAGCAGTTGGGGCGGTGAGCAGTTCTTC. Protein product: CASSWGGEQFF.

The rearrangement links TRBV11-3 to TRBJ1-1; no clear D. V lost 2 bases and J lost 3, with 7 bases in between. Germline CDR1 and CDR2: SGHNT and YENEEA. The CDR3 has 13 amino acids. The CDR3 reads CASSLMSDTEAFF. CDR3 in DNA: TGTGCCAGCAGCTTAATGAGCGACACTGAAGCTTTCTTT.

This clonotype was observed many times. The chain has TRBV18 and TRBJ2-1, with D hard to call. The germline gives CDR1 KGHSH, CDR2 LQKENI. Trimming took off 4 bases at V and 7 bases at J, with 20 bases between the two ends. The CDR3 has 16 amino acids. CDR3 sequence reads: CASSLLTPTIRNEQFF. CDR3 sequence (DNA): TGTGCCAGCTCACTGTTGACACCCACGATTCGGAATGAGCAGTTCTTC. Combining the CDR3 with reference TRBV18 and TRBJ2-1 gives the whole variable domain NAGVMQNPRHLVRRRGQEARLRCSPMKGHSHVYWYRQLPEEGLKFMVYLQKENIIDESGMPKERFSAEFPKEGPSILRIQQVVRGDSAAYFCASSLLTPTIRNEQFFGPGTRLTVL.

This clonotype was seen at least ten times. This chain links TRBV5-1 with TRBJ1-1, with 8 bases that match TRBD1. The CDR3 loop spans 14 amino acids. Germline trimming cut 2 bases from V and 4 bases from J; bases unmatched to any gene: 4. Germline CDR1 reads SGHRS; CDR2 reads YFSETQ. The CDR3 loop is CASSFMGTGTEAFF. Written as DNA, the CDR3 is TGCGCCAGCAGCTTCATGGGGACAGGCACTGAAGCTTTCTTT.

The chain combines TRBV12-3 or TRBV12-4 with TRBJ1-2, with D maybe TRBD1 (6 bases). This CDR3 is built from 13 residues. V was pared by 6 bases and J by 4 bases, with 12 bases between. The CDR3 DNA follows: TGTGCCAGCAGCCTAACAGGGATCTATGGCTACACCTTC. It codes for CASSLTGIYGYTF.